This paragraph covers one T cell receptor beta chain sequence. Its antigen specificity is not known. Per-nucleotide qualities are absent, and no much larger clonotype sits a single base away. V was cut back by 6 bases and J by 7 bases, leaving a gap of 16 bases between them. Inclusive of the bounding cysteine and phenylalanine, the CDR3 is 14 residues long. Solely the CDR3 DNA is kept, with 42 bases framed from the first base. CDR1 and CDR2 are read off the germline V gene as MNHEY and SVGAGI. The data originate from a study of T cells in localized non-small cell lung cancer (dated by TCRdb to 2019 to 2021). Broadly, across the study: The study examined T cell repertoires in 200 to 300 patients with early-stage NSCLC and compared tumors with uninvolved tumor-adjacent lungs. The cohort was made up of a few hundred treatment-naive NSCLC patients whose localized lung tumors had been resected. A mean age of around 66 years was recorded for the NSCLC patients, of whom under 150 were male and some 99 were female. What the study reported, not specific to this receptor: Because of the exploratory design, TCR variables were selected using unadjusted p-values without false-discovery rate correction. Uninvolved tumor-adjacent lung showed the highest T cell clonality, higher than tumor, which suggests more focused antigenic responses in the adjacent lung. A median of roughly 56 of the top 100 tumor clones were detected in paired uninvolved adjacent lung, and under 30 of these tumor clones were also found among the top 100 clones of the paired uninvolved adjacent lung. Because multi-region sequencing of the tumors was not done, intratumor heterogeneity could not be ruled out. Higher blood T cell density associated with longer overall survival, while higher adjacent-lung clonality associated with shorter survival.

At diagnosis, tumor, uninvolved tumor-adjacent lung and peripheral blood were collected and then preserved as a mix of FFPE and fresh-frozen material. Blood samples were analyzed as peripheral blood mononuclear cells for TCR repertoire profiling. TCR beta CDR3 regions were sequenced from DNA using the immunoSEQ Assay. The study's own analysis went as follows. To compute T cell density, TCR beta template counts were normalized to usable DNA, which was estimated by amplifying housekeeping genes. Richness was estimated with the preseqR package, extrapolating to 400,000 templates for PBMC samples and 120,000 templates for tissue samples. Clonality was calculated as one minus Pielou's evenness. Tissue-enriched TCRs were identified by differential abundance testing using productive amino-acid clonotypes, minimum total count 5 and alpha 0.1. The Jaccard Index and the Morisita Overlap Index were used to measure repertoire overlap between compartments. GLIPH clustered TCR beta CDR3s with public tetramer-defined viral CDR3s; viral motifs required at least three viral sequences plus V-gene enrichment. Entries here come from immuneACCESS through TCRdb and include only in-frame sequences with V and J called. Some clones fail to appear in such tables; in the studies checked, an unresolved V gene covers under half of the shortfall, and the cause of the remainder is unknown. The DNA was the basis for D and trimming; V, J and clone size are from that table. The sample data list 70,000 to 100,000 clones, and 65% to 85% of these were observed just once. The top ten clones comprise 8% to 10% of the sample.

The source is a female donor older than 55 with stage I lung adenocarcinoma. The sample consisted of peripheral blood, taken before any cancer treatment. This chain joins TRBV6-5 to TRBJ2-1; no D segment can be confidently identified. The CDR3 region has the sequence CASSPTRVSNEQFF. The DNA reads as follows: TGTGCCAGCAGCCCCACCCGGGTTTCTAATGAGCAGTTCTTC.